What follows is one T cell receptor beta chain and its context. This CDR3 is built from 13 residues. Germline CDR1 reads SNHLY; CDR2 reads FYNNEI. After removal of 7 bases from V and 3 bases from J, the junction contained 3 bases not matched to a gene. Original processing notes: Counts of nucleated cells, estimated from reference gene primer amplification, were obtained. Only in-frame clones appear in the TCRdb table, and some are missing; sequencing was by immunoSEQ multiplex PCR. The V and J calls and clone size come from that table; D and trimming were worked out from the DNA. The sample records over 150,000 clones, 60% to 80% being singletons. The sample is drawn from a study of blood T cell repertoires in COVID-19. Study context: Donors in the United States, Italy and Spain gave samples during acute or convalescent COVID-19. T cells, B-cell-depleted T cells, or PBMCs supplied cDNA or gDNA.

This clonotype was sampled from a woman aged 70-85 years with acute or convalescent COVID-19. The sample consisted of peripheral blood. The rearrangement joins TRBV2 to TRBJ1-1, with 9 bases aligning to TRBD1. The CDR3 region is CASTRDRDTEAFF. The CDR3 bases are TGTGCCAGCACCAGGGACAGGGACACTGAAGCTTTCTTT.